The present TCR beta chain was sequenced within a study of T-cell reconstitution after alpha-beta-depleted transplantation in children. V lost 5 bases, J lost 3 bases, and 7 bases lay in between. The CDR3 totals 11 residues. Germline assignment: CDR1 DFQATT and CDR2 SNEGSKA (reference sequence). Unique molecular identifiers were used in preparing the TCRbeta library. One entry per CDR3 protein, called by TCRdb with MiXCR from the PCR reads. The repertoire has around 50,000 distinct CDR3 sequences, 40% to 60% of them found once; the top ten carry approximately 38%. This clonotype turned up a few times.

Source: peripheral blood, taken before TCRalphabeta/CD19-depleted stem cell transplant. The chain links TRBV20-1 to TRBJ1-1; D is unresolved. The TCR sequence derives from a boy under three years old with SCID, due to receive a stem cell transplant. CDR3 sequence: CSAAMHTEAFF. CDR3 coding DNA: TGCAGTGCTGCAATGCACACTGAAGCTTTCTTT.